The present entry profiles one T cell receptor beta chain with its context. Profiling relied on immunoSEQ multiplex PCR, and the TCRdb table lists in-frame clones only, not all of them. The sample has about 58,000 clones, under 90% seen once. This sample was taken from a study of blood T cell repertoires in COVID-19. The length of the CDR3 is 15 residues. Germline loops: CDR1 MNHEY, CDR2 SVGAGI. Trimming cost V 8 bases and J 3 bases, with 16 bases left between them. The clonotype comes from a man aged 40-55 years with active COVID-19. The chain employs TRBV6-5 and TRBJ1-4; TRBD1 is a possible D gene (5 bases). Specimen: peripheral blood. CDR3 protein: CASAATQGSNEKLFF. CDR3 in DNA: TGTGCCAGCGCAGCAACCCAGGGCTCTAATGAAAAACTGTTTTTT.